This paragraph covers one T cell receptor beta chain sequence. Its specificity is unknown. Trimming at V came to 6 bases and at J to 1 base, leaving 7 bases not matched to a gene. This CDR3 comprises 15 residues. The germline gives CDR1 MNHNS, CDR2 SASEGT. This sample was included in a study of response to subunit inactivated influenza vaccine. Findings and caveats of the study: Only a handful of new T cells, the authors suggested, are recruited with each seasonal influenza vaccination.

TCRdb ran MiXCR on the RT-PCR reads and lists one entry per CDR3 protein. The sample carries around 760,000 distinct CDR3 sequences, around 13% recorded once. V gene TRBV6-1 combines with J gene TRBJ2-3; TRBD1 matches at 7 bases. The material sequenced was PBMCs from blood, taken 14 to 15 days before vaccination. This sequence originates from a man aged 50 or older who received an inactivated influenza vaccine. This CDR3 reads CASSPGGRGTDTQYF. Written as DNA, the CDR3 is TGTGCCAGCAGCCCAGGGGGTCGGGGCACAGATACGCAGTATTTT.